The 17 T cell receptor beta chains below all came from one sample that was sequenced in a study of cytomegalovirus exposure and HLA in healthy donors. Amplification used 60 Vbeta primers and 13 Jbeta primers. Method: immunoSEQ multiplex PCR; TCRdb's copy keeps in-frame clones and lacks some. The profile shows around 84,000 clones, 65% to 80% of them singletons. Sequenced input: PBMCs. Receptors were obtained from a human donor in good health.

The rearrangement uses TRBV7-9 and TRBJ1-1; TRBD1 is a possible D gene (6 bases). This CDR3 is built from 15 residues. V lost 1 base and J lost 3, with 12 bases in between. CDR1 is SEHNR and CDR2 is FQNEAQ in the germline V gene (reference sequence). CDR3 loop: CASSLGTEGDTEAFF. The CDR3 bases are TGTGCCAGCAGCTTAGGGACAGAAGGTGACACTGAAGCTTTCTTT. Drawing the rest from reference TRBV7-9 and TRBJ1-1, the complete variable domain is DTGVSQNPRHKITKRGQNVTFRCDPISEHNRLYWYRQTLGQGPEFLTYFQNEAQLEKSRLLSDRFSAERPKGSFSTLEIQRTEQGDSAMYLCASSLGTEGDTEAFFGQGTRLTVV.

V usage is TRBV7-2 and J usage is TRBJ1-5, with 8 nucleotides matching TRBD1. CDR3 length equals 13 residues. The junction had 3 bases not matched to a gene; V was cut back by 4 bases and J by 7 bases. CDR1 is SGHTA and CDR2 is FQGNSA in the germline V gene. CDR3 coding DNA: TGTGCCAGCAGCTCAGACAGGGGACAGCCCCAGCATTTT. Its translation: CASSSDRGQPQHF. Variable domain in full (rest from reference TRBV7-2 and TRBJ1-5): GAGVSQSPSNKVTEKGKDVELRCDPISGHTALYWYRQSLGQGLEFLIYFQGNSAPDKSGLPSDRFSAERTGGSVSTLTIQRTQQEDSAVYLCASSSDRGQPQHFGDGTRLSIL.

The chain carries TRBV5-8 and TRBJ2-7; D is uncertain. The V end lost 1 base, the J end lost 0 bases, and 8 bases lay between the germline ends. The CDR3 is 14 residues long. The germline CDR1 and CDR2 sequences are SGHTS and YDEGEE. The CDR3 nucleotides read TGTGCCAGCAGCTTGTTTCGGGTCTCCTACGAGCAGTACTTC. It yields the protein CASSLFRVSYEQYF.

This chain uses TRBV4-1 with TRBJ2-5, with D perhaps TRBD2 (5 bases). Trimming pared 3 bases from V and 3 bases from J, leaving 8 bases between. The length of the CDR3 is 13 residues. Looked up from germline, CDR1 is MGHRA and CDR2 is YSYEKL. CDR3 sequence (DNA): TGCGCCAGCAGCCAGCGGGCGGAAGAGACCCAGTACTTC. Its protein is CASSQRAEETQYF.

The rearrangement uses TRBV6-1 and TRBJ2-7; the match to TRBD1 covers 7 bases. The length of the CDR3 is 15 residues. Unmatched junction bases numbered 5, after V lost 3 bases and J lost 0 bases. Germline V gene data show CDR1 as MNHNS and CDR2 as SASEGT. The CDR3 sequence is CASSDGWDSSYEQYF. DNA of the CDR3: TGTGCCAGCAGTGACGGTTGGGACAGCTCCTACGAGCAGTACTTC.

This clone was observed a handful of times. The J gene is TRBJ1-1, the V gene TRBV7-9, with a weak D call TRBD1 (6 bases). The CDR3 is 12 residues long. Germline CDR1 SEHNR, CDR2 FQNEAQ (reference sequence). V was clipped by 6 bases and J by 7 bases, with 12 bases between them. This chain's CDR3 is CASSNRDIEAFF. CDR3 bases: TGTGCCAGCAGTAACAGGGACATTGAAGCTTTCTTT.

The CDR3 region is CASSVDGGAGETQYF. CDR3 DNA sequence: TGTGCCAGCAGCGTAGATGGGGGGGCGGGAGAGACCCAGTACTTC. The chain links TRBV9 to TRBJ2-5; D may be TRBD2 (7 bases). CDR1 is SGDLS and CDR2 is YYNGEE in the germline V gene. V shed 0 bases and J shed 4 bases, with 13 bases lying between them. The CDR3 consists of 15 residues.

The CDR3 loop reads CASSLYRAGDTEAFF. The CDR3 coding sequence is TGCGCCAGCAGCTTATACCGGGCCGGGGACACTGAAGCTTTCTTT. The genes are TRBV5-1 and TRBJ1-1, with no clear D. The CDR3 runs 15 residues. Germline V gives CDR1 SGHRS, CDR2 YFSETQ. Between the trimmed V and J ends, which lost 2 bases and 3 bases, there was a span of 14 bases.

V and J are TRBV5-5 and TRBJ1-4, with unresolved D. This CDR3 contains 14 residues. Germline V gene sequence: CDR1 SGHKS, CDR2 YYEKEE (reference sequence). Deletions cut 3 bases from V and 6 bases from J, with 12 bases between. CDR3: CASSSGMRDEKLFF. DNA for the CDR3: TGTGCCAGCAGCTCCGGGATGAGAGATGAAAAACTGTTTTTT.

V is TRBV6-5 and J is TRBJ2-5; weak D call: TRBD1 (6 bases). The tail of the sequence fits TRBJ2-7 better, so the J call may be wrong. CDR1 MNHEY and CDR2 SVGAGI come from the germline V gene. The CDR3 is 13 amino acids. CDR3 sequence (DNA): TGTGCCAGCAGAGGGTCAGGGGACTACGAGCAGTACTTC. Its translation: CASRGSGDYEQYF.

The V and J genes are TRBV7-2 and TRBJ2-5, with a weak D call TRBD2 (6 bases). The CDR3 extends over 14 amino acids. The V gene's germline CDR1 is SGHTA and CDR2 FQGNSA. V was cut by 2 bases and J by 4 bases, with 11 bases left in between. CDR3 in amino acids: CASSLWRGGETQYF. CDR3 coding DNA: TGTGCCAGCAGCTTATGGCGGGGCGGAGAGACCCAGTACTTC. The entire variable domain, with the rest obtained from reference TRBV7-2 and TRBJ2-5, is as follows: GAGVSQSPSNKVTEKGKDVELRCDPISGHTALYWYRQSLGQGLEFLIYFQGNSAPDKSGLPSDRFSAERTGGSVSTLTIQRTQQEDSAVYLCASSLWRGGETQYFGPGTRLLVL.

The J gene is TRBJ1-1, the V gene TRBV6-5, with a possible D match to TRBD1 (5 bases). Trimming took off 5 bases at V and 11 bases at J, with 18 bases between the two ends. Germline V gene lookup returns CDR1 MNHEY and CDR2 SVGAGI. The CDR3 covers 13 residues. The CDR3 DNA sequence: TGTGCCAGCAGTCATCCCGAAGGGCGGGGGGCTTTCTTT. It encodes CASSHPEGRGAFF.

V is TRBV13 and J is TRBJ2-7; perhaps TRBD1 as D (6 bases). Germline assignment: CDR1 PRHDT and CDR2 FYEKMQ (reference sequence). Deletions cut 3 bases from V and 0 bases from J, with 12 bases between. This CDR3 contains 15 residues. The CDR3 spells CASSFEGDPSYEQYF. Here the CDR3 DNA reads TGTGCCAGCAGCTTTGAGGGGGACCCCTCCTACGAGCAGTACTTC. The complete variable domain, with remaining parts taken from reference TRBV13 and TRBJ2-7, reads AAGVIQSPRHLIKEKRETATLKCYPIPRHDTVYWYQQGPGQDPQFLISFYEKMQSDKGSIPDRFSAQQFSDYHSELNMSSLELGDSALYFCASSFEGDPSYEQYFGPGTRLTVT.

The V and J genes are TRBV9 and TRBJ2-7, with 7 bases lining up with TRBD1. V shed 4 bases, J shed 0 bases, and the junction held 10 bases outside the gene matches. CDR1 and CDR2 from the germline V gene are SGDLS and YYNGEE. The CDR3 is 16 residues long. DNA for the CDR3: TGTGCCAGCAGCCCCAGGGACAGCCCGAGCTCCTACGAGCAGTACTTC. This encodes CASSPRDSPSSYEQYF.

The chain combines TRBV7-9 with TRBJ1-6, with D possibly matching TRBD1 (6 bases). The CDR3 extends over 15 amino acids. V shed 5 bases and J shed 9 bases, with 17 bases lying between them. Germline V gives CDR1 SEHNR, CDR2 FQNEAQ (reference sequence). The CDR3 reads CASSPSRGAISPLHF. The CDR3 region has the DNA TGTGCCAGCAGCCCCTCCCGGGGGGCGATTTCACCCCTCCACTTT.

This clone appeared a single time. The chain is built from TRBV6-1 and TRBJ2-7, with D unresolved. CDR1 and CDR2 from the germline V gene are MNHNS and SASEGT. Deletions cut 2 bases from V and 5 bases from J, with 13 bases between. This CDR3 is built from 14 residues. Written as DNA, the CDR3 is TGTGCCAGCAGTGAATCCAGTTCCTTGGACGAGCAGTACTTC. Its protein is CASSESSSLDEQYF.

This sequence joins TRBV18 and TRBJ1-1; a weak D match, TRBD1 (6 bases). The CDR3 contains 17 residues. The V gene's germline CDR1 is KGHSH and CDR2 LQKENI. V gave up 5 bases and J gave up 2 bases, with 21 bases separating them. Here the CDR3 reads CASSITTSTGPNTEAFF. DNA for the CDR3: TGTGCCAGCTCAATCACCACCTCGACAGGACCTAACACTGAAGCTTTCTTT. The full variable domain, completed using reference TRBV18 and TRBJ1-1, is NAGVMQNPRHLVRRRGQEARLRCSPMKGHSHVYWYRQLPEEGLKFMVYLQKENIIDESGMPKERFSAEFPKEGPSILRIQQVVRGDSAAYFCASSITTSTGPNTEAFFGQGTRLTVV.